This paragraph covers one TCR beta chain sequence. Profiling relied on immunoSEQ multiplex PCR, and the TCRdb table lists in-frame clones only, not all of them. The data hold about 350,000 clones, with approximately 86% observed a single time. This sample is drawn from a study of Ad26.COV2.S vaccination and SARS-CoV-2 variants. This CDR3 comprises 16 residues. J lost 9 bases, V lost 1 base, and 8 bases had no gene match. The germline CDR1 and CDR2 sequences are SGHTA and FQGNSA. Treatment described: around 19 received Ad26.COV2.S at low or high dose, single or two shots; about five received placebo; per-sample allocation not given. Sample collection was performed on day 63 after the first vaccine or placebo injection.

The J gene is TRBJ2-6, the V gene TRBV7-2; 8 bases map to TRBD1. This sample comprised peripheral blood, obtained in a trial of Ad26.COV2.S vaccine versus placebo. This clonotype originated in a person between 18 and 65 years old who received the Ad26.COV2.S COVID-19 vaccine or a placebo. The CDR3 DNA reads as TGTGCCAGCAGCTTAGGAATGCCAGGGGGCGGCAACGTCCTGACTTTC. This sequence encodes CASSLGMPGGGNVLTF.